This T cell receptor beta chain came from a study of blood T cell repertoires in COVID-19. About the study: There were acute and convalescent COVID-19 samples, and they came from the United States, Italy and Spain.

CDR3 length: 13 amino acids. Trimming removed 6 bases from V and 0 bases from J, with 8 bases in between. Germline CDR1 reads SEHNR; CDR2 reads FQNEAQ (reference sequence). Per the study methods: Estimated nucleated cell counts came from reference gene primer amplification. Method: immunoSEQ multiplex PCR; TCRdb's copy keeps in-frame clones and lacks some. V, J and clone size derive from that table, while D and trimming were established from the DNA sequence. The data contain under 450,000 clones, around 86% of them singletons. For recovered donors of Cohort 3, there were two negative PCRs, clearance, or symptom resolution.

The clonotype comes from a woman aged 50 to 60 who had recovered from COVID-19. The chain uses TRBV7-9 and TRBJ1-1; a weak D match, TRBD1 (5 bases). Sequencing was done on a sample of PBMCs or T cells enriched from blood (not recorded which). In DNA, the CDR3 is TGTGCCAGCAGGCGGGACTTGAACACTGAAGCTTTCTTT. Protein sequence: CASRRDLNTEAFF.